The next 2 T cell receptor beta chains were all read from a single sample in a study of T cell responses to AZD1222 COVID-19 vaccine. Repertoires were generated with immunoSEQ multiplex PCR, while TCRdb's copy carries only in-frame clones and drops some. The sample lists roughly 100,000 clones, around 91% occurring once. The sample consisted of peripheral blood, taken on day 0 of AZD1222 vaccination. The receptor source for this set is an adult in good health.

The chain recombines TRBV28 with TRBJ1-1; D unclear. The germline gives CDR1 MDHEN, CDR2 SYDVKM. Trimming stripped 7 bases from V and 4 bases from J, with 7 bases between. This CDR3 has 11 residues. CDR3 in amino acids: CASTNLTEAFF. The CDR3 DNA is TGTGCCAGCACAAATCTCACTGAAGCTTTCTTT.

The V gene is TRBV6-5, the J gene TRBJ2-6; maybe TRBD2 (5 bases). There are 14 residues in the CDR3. The V gene lost 1 base and the J gene lost 6 bases, with 7 bases spanning the gap. CDR1 and CDR2 from the germline V gene are MNHEY and SVGAGI. The CDR3 DNA reads TGTGCCAGCAGTTACTGGGAGCCGGCCAACGTCCTGACTTTC. Translation: CASSYWEPANVLTF.